These T cell receptor beta chains were read from a single sample in a study of blood T cell repertoires in COVID-19. Some clones are missing from TCRdb's copy, which holds only in-frame ones; the method was immunoSEQ multiplex PCR. The table includes about 90,000 clones, 80% to 85% detected once. The material sequenced was peripheral blood. The origin of the receptors is a man in his sixties with acute or convalescent COVID-19. The CDR3 runs from the conserved cysteine through the conserved F or W. A D gene is named only where the DNA matches it firmly. Some rows mark clone size as missing; the rest say once, few, many or name a class of expanded clone.

.	TRBV7-3	TRBJ2-5	.	CASSQDGYAGTQYF	TGTGCCAGCAGCCAGGACGGATACGCGGGGACCCAGTACTTC
.	TRBV5-1	TRBJ2-7	TRBD1	CASRLEGGHEQYF	TGCGCCAGCAGACTTGAAGGGGGCCACGAGCAGTACTTC
.	TRBV12-3/TRBV12-4	TRBJ1-2	.	CASSFGGGDGYTF	TGTGCCAGCAGTTTTGGTGGGGGCGATGGCTACACCTTC
.	TRBV3-1/TRBV3-2	TRBJ1-6	.	CASSLLTGSDNSPLHF	TGTGCCAGCAGCCTTCTGACAGGATCCGATAATTCACCCCTCCACTTT
.	TRBV19	TRBJ2-1	.	CASSIGADFYNEQFF	TGTGCCAGTAGTATAGGGGCTGATTTCTACAATGAGCAGTTCTTC
.	TRBV5-4	TRBJ1-2	.	CASSLWGGQINYGYTF	TGTGCCAGCAGCTTGTGGGGGGGACAAATTAACTATGGCTACACCTTC
.	TRBV6-1	TRBJ1-5	TRBD1	CASSESTGRHQPQHF	TGTGCCAGCAGTGAGTCGACAGGGAGGCATCAGCCCCAGCATTTT
.	TRBV5-4	TRBJ2-7	TRBD1	CASSWGTGDEQYF	TGTGCCAGCAGCTGGGGGACAGGGGACGAGCAGTACTTC
once	TRBV19	TRBJ2-1	TRBD1	CASSIGVGTGYNEQFF	TGTGCCAGTAGTATAGGTGTTGGGACAGGGTACAATGAGCAGTTCTTC
few	TRBV7-8	TRBJ2-7	TRBD1	CASSLQTPGTVPYEQYF	TGTGCCAGCAGCTTACAGACACCAGGGACAGTTCCCTACGAGCAGTACTTC
.	TRBV5-1	TRBJ1-4	.	CASSYGRGAGEKLFF	TGCGCCAGCAGCTACGGAAGGGGCGCAGGTGAAAAACTGTTTTTT
few	TRBV7-6	TRBJ2-7	.	CASSPLLGGGYYEQYF	TGTGCCAGCAGCCCCCTGCTCGGAGGGGGCTACTACGAGCAGTACTTC
few	TRBV13	TRBJ2-1	.	CASSLALGNEQFF	TGTGCCAGCAGCCTAGCGCTAGGAAATGAGCAGTTCTTC
.	TRBV12-5	TRBJ1-2	TRBD1	CASGQPGQGYYGYTF	TGTGCTAGTGGTCAACCGGGACAGGGGTACTATGGCTACACCTTC
.	TRBV4-1	TRBJ2-6	.	CASSPSRGSGANVLTF	TGCGCCAGCAGCCCCAGCAGGGGATCTGGGGCCAACGTCCTGACTTTC
.	TRBV24-1	TRBJ1-5	TRBD1	CATRGQDKQPQHF	TGTGCCACCCGGGGACAGGATAAGCAGCCCCAGCATTTT
.	TRBV7-8	TRBJ2-7	.	CASMLSTAVHEQYF	TGTGCCAGCATGCTTAGTACAGCGGTCCACGAGCAGTACTTC
.	TRBV10-3	TRBJ1-3	TRBD1	CAINPQSTGTGAGNTIYF	TGTGCCATCAATCCACAATCTACCGGGACAGGGGCTGGAAACACCATATATTTT
once	TRBV5-5	TRBJ2-7	.	CASSLGPATYEQYF	TGTGCCAGCAGCCTAGGCCCAGCGACCTACGAGCAGTACTTC
.	TRBV27	TRBJ2-1	.	CASRVSGLYNEQFF	TGTGCCAGCAGAGTGAGCGGACTCTACAATGAGCAGTTCTTC
.	TRBV11-2	TRBJ1-1	TRBD1	CASSLGWGQGRGTEAFF	TGTGCCAGCAGCTTAGGGTGGGGACAGGGTCGAGGGACTGAAGCTTTCTTT
.	TRBV19	TRBJ2-2	TRBD2	CASSMGLAGGPLTGELFF	TGTGCCAGTAGTATGGGGCTAGCGGGGGGTCCACTCACCGGGGAGCTGTTTTTT
.	TRBV4-1	TRBJ1-3	TRBD1	CASSLKTGTGNTIYF	TGCGCCAGCAGCCTAAAGACAGGGACTGGAAACACCATATATTTT
once	TRBV29-1	TRBJ2-7	.	CSVEALEADSYEQYF	TGCAGCGTTGAAGCGCTAGAGGCCGACTCCTACGAGCAGTACTTC
.	TRBV6-6	TRBJ2-1	TRBD1	CASRGTGVSYNEQFF	TGTGCCAGCAGGGGGACAGGGGTGTCCTACAATGAGCAGTTCTTC
.	TRBV7-2	TRBJ1-3	.	CASSPRASGNTIYF	TGTGCCAGCAGCCCCAGGGCCTCTGGAAACACCATATATTTT
.	TRBV6-5	TRBJ2-3	.	CASSYSSTGSFDTQYF	TGTGCCAGCAGTTACTCGAGTACAGGCAGCTTTGATACGCAGTATTTT
.	TRBV3-1/TRBV3-2	TRBJ1-2	.	CASSQGTVGGYTF	TGTGCCAGCAGCCAAGGGACAGTGGGCGGCTACACCTTC
few	TRBV5-1	TRBJ2-1	.	CASSFHSSYNEQFF	TGCGCCAGCAGCTTCCACAGCTCCTACAATGAGCAGTTCTTC
.	TRBV2	TRBJ2-7	TRBD2	CASSASGGAHEQYF	TGTGCCAGCAGCGCTAGCGGGGGGGCCCACGAGCAGTACTTC